This T cell receptor (beta chain) appears in the sequencing data of a study of blood T cell repertoires in COVID-19. Germline CDR1 SGHNT, CDR2 YENEEA. This CDR3 has 14 residues. Between the trimmed V and J ends, which lost 3 bases and 4 bases, there was a span of 12 bases. Generated by immunoSEQ multiplex PCR, the TCRdb table keeps only in-frame clones and is missing some. The sample shows fewer than 250,000 clones, less than 90% of them seen only once. The source material was PBMCs or T cells enriched from blood (not recorded which). The clonotype comes from a woman aged 40-49 years who had recovered from COVID-19. V is TRBV11-3 and J is TRBJ1-1, with a tentative D call TRBD1 (6 bases). The CDR3 here is CASSFAGDSTEAFF. As DNA, the CDR3 is TGTGCCAGCAGCTTTGCAGGGGATAGCACTGAAGCTTTCTTT.